This TCR beta chain comes out of a study of human CD4 T cells and Enterobacteriaceae (dated by TCRdb to 2020 to 2021). Notes on this clone: Its antigen is currently not known. Base qualities are missing; no much larger clone stands one base away.

The CDR3 runs 15 amino acids, cysteine and phenylalanine included. Of all the DNA, just the CDR3 is kept, 45 bases in frame from base 1. Trimming removed 4 bases from V and 13 bases from J; the gene matches leave 17 bases unexplained. Via the germline V gene (reference sequence), CDR1 is MNHNY and CDR2 SVGAGI. Ex vivo total memory CD4+ samples were sequenced at deep level, with detection sensitivity of one cell in 200,000. The QIAamp DNA Micro Kit was used to extract genomic DNA from cell pellets, and spectrophotometry was used to check the DNA quantity and purity. Amplification of TCR Vbeta CDR3 regions was performed with the immunoSEQ multiplex PCR assay. Sequencing of amplicons was performed on the Illumina HiSeq platform. Each retrieved sequence was 87 nucleotides long and included the CDR3 region. In the authors' own workflow: A unique productive TCR Vbeta nucleotide sequence was defined as a clonotype and was quantified by productive template frequency from ImmunoSEQ Analyzer V3.0. Expanded clonotypes were defined using a threshold set at the top 5th percentile of each repertoire ranked by frequency. Repertoire overlap was calculated as Chao-Jaccard with the R package fossil and was visualized by nonmetric multidimensional scaling with the R package MASS. The source is immuneACCESS, and TCRdb retained only in-frame sequences with V and J called. Part of the clones is not carried over; for the studies checked, unresolved V genes explain less than half of this, and the remainder is unexplained. That table gives V, J and clone size, and the DNA gave D and trimming. This sample is represented by 25,000 to 35,000 clones; approximately 80% of them were singletons. Roughly 0.96% of the sample belongs to the ten largest clones.

Results and caveats for the whole study, not just this receptor: Ex vivo, broadly cross-reactive clonotypes were observed to appear more expanded than specific clonotypes, with 11 of 19 and most of the roughly 30 being found within the top 5%. Reactivity of ex vivo clonotypes was inferred only by matching nucleotide sequences to CFSE-low cultures from the same donors.

Memory CD4+ T cells were FACS-sorted on a FACSAria III to over 98% purity as all CD4+ cells other than CD45RA+CCR7+CD95- naive cells. Healthy donor blood was obtained from blood donation centers in Switzerland. Total CD4+ T cells and monocytes were enriched by positive selection with CD4 and CD14 magnetic microbeads. CD8+, CD14+, CD16+, CD56+, CD19+ and CD25-bright cells were excluded prior to sorting. To assess in vivo expansion of bacteria-reactive clonotypes, total memory CD4+ T cells from a couple of blood donors were sequenced directly ex vivo. Isolation of peripheral blood mononuclear cells from donor blood was performed with Ficoll-Paque Plus.

The source is a human donor in good health. Sequencing was carried out using memory CD4+ T cells from blood. This sample's cell subset or site label indicates: total memory CD4 T cells sorted directly ex vivo, unstimulated. The sequence links TRBV6-6 to TRBJ2-5, with 8 bases in between that match TRBD1. The DNA sequence reads TGTGCCAGCAGTTCCCTGGGACAGGCTGCTGCCGGTCCGTACTTC. The translation is CASSSLGQAAAGPYF.